The rows below give T cell receptor beta chains drawn from one sample of a study of T cells after yellow fever vaccination. TCRdb reprocessed the 5' RACE reads via MiXCR and lists one record per CDR3 protein. The sample shows hundreds of thousands of distinct CDR3 sequences, approximately 10% of them seen only once. Sequencing used CD4+ T cells sorted from PBMCs, obtained 5 days after the yellow fever booster vaccination. These TCRs come from a man younger than 35 who received the YFV17D yellow fever vaccine. CDR3s include the opening cysteine and the closing phenylalanine or tryptophan. Each record gives: clone size, V gene, D gene, J gene, CDR3 protein, CDR3 DNA. A D gene is named only where the DNA matches it firmly. Expanded clones get a size class; other rows say once, few or many, or leave the size out.

NA	TRBV3-1	NA	TRBJ1-6	CASSRGQTYNSPLHF	TGTGCCAGCAGCCGAGGACAGACCTATAATTCACCACTCCACTTT
many	TRBV5-1	TRBD1	TRBJ2-5	CASSGQGAGETQYF	TGCGCCAGCAGCGGACAGGGGGCCGGAGAGACCCAGTACTTC
NA	TRBV5-4	NA	TRBJ2-7	CASSLTGTHYEQYF	TGTGCCAGCAGCTTGACCGGGACCCACTACGAGCAGTACTTC
NA	TRBV12-3/TRBV12-4	TRBD1	TRBJ2-5	CASSFSYETGAETQYF	TGTGCCAGCAGTTTTTCCTACGAGACAGGGGCGGAGACCCAGTACTTC
few	TRBV28	NA	TRBJ1-1	CASSFPQNTEAFF	TGTGCCAGCAGCTTTCCACAGAACACTGAAGCTTTCTTT
NA	TRBV18	TRBD1	TRBJ2-1	CASSRDRVGNEQFF	TGTGCCAGCTCACGAGACAGGGTTGGCAATGAGCAGTTCTTC
many	TRBV7-7	NA	TRBJ2-5	CASSDKTGRTETQYF	TGTGCCAGCAGCGATAAGACGGGCCGTACGGAGACCCAGTACTTC
many	TRBV18	TRBD1	TRBJ1-5	CASSPGTGNRQPQHF	TGTGCCAGCTCACCGGGGACAGGGAACCGTCAGCCCCAGCATTTT
NA	TRBV6-5	TRBD2	TRBJ2-3	CASSQRGSTDTQYF	TGTGCCAGCAGCCAGCGGGGTAGCACAGATACGCAGTATTTT
NA	TRBV20-1	TRBD1	TRBJ1-2	CSAYSGQGTYGYTF	TGCAGTGCTTACTCCGGACAGGGGACATATGGCTACACCTTC
NA	TRBV2	TRBD1	TRBJ2-1	CASSRQGGVNEQFF	TGTGCCAGCAGCCGACAGGGTGGGGTCAATGAGCAGTTCTTC
few	TRBV20-1	TRBD1	TRBJ1-5	CSARVGTGVENQPQHF	TGCAGTGCTAGAGTGGGGACAGGGGTGGAGAATCAGCCCCAGCATTTT
many	TRBV7-6	NA	TRBJ2-2	CASSLRRSRAEDTGELFF	TGTGCCAGCAGCTTACGCCGGAGCAGGGCCGAGGACACCGGGGAGCTGTTTTTT
many	TRBV12-3/TRBV12-4	NA	TRBJ2-1	CASSLIGSYNEQFF	TGTGCCAGCAGTTTAATAGGCTCCTACAATGAGCAGTTCTTC
few	TRBV7-9	NA	TRBJ2-5	CASRYGRDRAQETQYF	TGTGCCAGCAGATATGGCCGTGATCGGGCCCAAGAGACCCAGTACTTC
few	TRBV6-2/TRBV6-3	NA	TRBJ2-1	CASSEPYNEQFF	TGTGCCAGCAGTGAGCCTTACAATGAGCAGTTCTTC
few	TRBV20-1	TRBD1	TRBJ1-1	CSHRGLTEAFF	TGCAGTCACAGGGGGCTCACTGAAGCTTTCTTT
NA	TRBV7-3	NA	TRBJ2-2	CASRTGTGDTGELFF	TGTGCCAGCAGAACCGGGACTGGAGACACCGGGGAGCTGTTTTTT
few	TRBV19	TRBD1	TRBJ1-5	CASSRQGWNQPQHF	TGTGCCAGTAGCCGACAGGGATGGAATCAGCCCCAGCATTTT
few	TRBV12-3/TRBV12-4	TRBD1	TRBJ2-5	CASSLGQTGTQYF	TGTGCCAGCAGTCTGGGACAGACGGGGACCCAGTACTTC
few	TRBV6-5	NA	TRBJ1-6	CASSRRATVGGSPLHF	TGTGCCAGCAGTAGGAGAGCTACAGTGGGAGGGTCACCCCTCCACTTT